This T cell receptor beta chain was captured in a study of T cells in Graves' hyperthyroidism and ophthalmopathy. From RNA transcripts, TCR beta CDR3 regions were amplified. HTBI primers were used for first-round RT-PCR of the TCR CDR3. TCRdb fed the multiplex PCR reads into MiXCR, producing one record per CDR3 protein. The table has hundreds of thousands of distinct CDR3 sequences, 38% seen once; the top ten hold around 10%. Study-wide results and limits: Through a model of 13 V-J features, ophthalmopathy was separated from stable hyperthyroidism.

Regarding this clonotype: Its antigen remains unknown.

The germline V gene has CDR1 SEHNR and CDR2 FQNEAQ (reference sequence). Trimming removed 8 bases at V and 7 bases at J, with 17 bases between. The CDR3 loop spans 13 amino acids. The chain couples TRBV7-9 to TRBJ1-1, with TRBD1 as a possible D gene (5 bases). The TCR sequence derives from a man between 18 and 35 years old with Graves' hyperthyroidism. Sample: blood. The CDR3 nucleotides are TGTGCCAGCTCACCCAATGGGGGTGTTGAAGCTTTCTTT. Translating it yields CASSPNGGVEAFF.